The clone carrying this TCR beta chain was seen more than once but under ten times. The data originate from a study of identical twins. TCRdb reprocessed the 5' RACE reads with MiXCR, giving one entry per CDR3 protein. The top ten clones hold 0.25% to 0.3% of a sample with 1.5 million or so distinct CDR3 sequences, under 35% of them seen once. Looked up from germline, CDR1 is DFQATT and CDR2 is SNEGSKA (reference sequence). V lost 7 bases and J 0 bases, leaving 10 bases between the germline ends. This CDR3 contains 12 residues. This TCR came from a newborn girl in good health. The gene calls are TRBV20-1 and TRBJ2-7; weak D call: TRBD2 (5 bases). The sample taken for sequencing was cord blood. The CDR3 region is CSETSHSYEQYF. CDR3 in DNA: TGCAGTGAAACTAGTCACTCCTACGAGCAGTACTTC.